This T cell receptor (beta chain) was observed in a study of T cells in narcolepsy (dated by TCRdb to the late 2010s). Notes on the research overall: Healthy control donors were enrolled in the study alongside patients who had narcolepsy type 1 or type 2 (NT1, NT2). The study sought autoreactive T cells targeting hypocretin neuron self-antigens (hypocretin, TRIB2) in narcolepsy patients, using TCR Vbeta sequencing to track clonotypes in blood and CSF.

Library preparation used the immunoSEQ multiplex PCR assay. The clones in this table, taken by TCRdb from immuneACCESS, are in-frame only. Not every clone is retained; where verified, under half of the shortfall comes from an unresolved V gene, and the cause of the rest is unknown. This sample holds some 25,000 clones; 85% were observed only once. The biggest ten clones account for 10% of the sample. The germline V gene (reference sequence) supplies CDR1 MNHNY and CDR2 SVGAGI. The CDR3 covers 13 residues, taking in both the cysteine and the phenylalanine. The sequence is cut down to CDR3 DNA, 39 bases in frame from base 1. The junction shows trimming of 6 bases on V and 4 bases on J, plus 11 bases between the germline ends. Notes on this clone: Its cognate antigen has yet to be identified. No qualities accompany the bases; no much larger clone lies one base away.

Findings and caveats that apply to the study as a whole: Plots comparing CSF and blood CD4+ T cell clonotypes from the same patient highlighted HCRT-specific and TRIB2-specific autoreactive clonotypes. No sequences matching autoreactive T cell clones were contained in some blood memory CD4+ repertoires from patients and controls. Autoreactive clonotypes were reported to be detected serially in the blood of the same patients and of different patients, but not in the blood of healthy controls. Patients and controls had similar numbers of sequenced blood memory CD4+ clonotypes, with averages of approximately 40,000 in patients and 30,000 to 35,000 in controls.

Memory CD4+ T cells were sorted ex vivo from peripheral blood of narcolepsy patients and healthy controls for TCR Vbeta sequencing. Material: memory (CD45RA-) CD4+ T cells from blood. In light of the paper, this sample's cell subset or site label describes: memory T cells sorted ex vivo from peripheral blood. Recombination linked TRBV6-6 to TRBJ2-3, with an unclear D gene assignment. This TCR came from a human donor in good health. The CDR3 region reads CASRRNVADTQYF. The nucleotide sequence is TGTGCCAGCAGAAGGAACGTAGCAGATACGCAGTATTTT.